This entry concerns a single TCR beta chain. Its antigen is not known. In the same sample, other DNA sequences code for this CDR3. It was CD45RO-negative cells, positively selected for CCR7, that made up naive CD8 cells, with terminally differentiated effector memory CD45RA+ cells excluded. Those who donated, Caucasian adults without exception, all lived in Nashville, Tennessee. Assay: immunoSEQ multiplex PCR; the TCRdb copy retains only in-frame clones and omits some. The data contain about 2 million clones, about 95% of them singletons. Looked up from germline, CDR1 is SNHLY and CDR2 is FYNNEI. V gave up 3 bases and J gave up 0 bases, with 6 bases separating them. The CDR3 is 13 residues long. This entry is derived from a study of shared clonotypes between healthy human individuals. Notes on the study in general: It was only blood that was sampled, and tissue repertoires likely differ.

This TCR was recovered from a man aged 18 to 30 in good health. The rearrangement joins TRBV2 to TRBJ2-7; no reliable D call. The specimen sequenced was naive CD8+ T cells sorted from blood. The CDR3 here is CASSDLSSYEQYF. CDR3 bases: TGTGCCAGCAGTGATCTCAGCTCCTACGAGCAGTACTTC. Full variable domain (outside the CDR3, taken from reference TRBV2 and TRBJ2-7): EPEVTQTPSHQVTQMGQEVILRCVPISNHLYFYWYRQILGQKVEFLVSFYNNEISEKSEIFDDQFSVERPDGSNFTLKIRSTKLEDSAMYFCASSDLSSYEQYFGPGTRLTVT.